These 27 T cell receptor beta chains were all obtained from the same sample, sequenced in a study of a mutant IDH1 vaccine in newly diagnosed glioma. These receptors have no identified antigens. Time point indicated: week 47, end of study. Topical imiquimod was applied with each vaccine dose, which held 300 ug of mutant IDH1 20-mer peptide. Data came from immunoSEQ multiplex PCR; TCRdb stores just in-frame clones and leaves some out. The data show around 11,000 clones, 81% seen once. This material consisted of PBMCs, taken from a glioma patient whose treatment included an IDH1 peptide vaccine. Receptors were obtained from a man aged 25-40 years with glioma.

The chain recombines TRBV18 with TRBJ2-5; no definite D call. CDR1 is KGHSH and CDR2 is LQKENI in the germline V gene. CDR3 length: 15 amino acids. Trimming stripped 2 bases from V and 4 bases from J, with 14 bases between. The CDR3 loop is CASSPVGRSPETQYF. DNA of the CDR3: TGTGCCAGCTCACCAGTAGGTCGATCCCCAGAGACCCAGTACTTC. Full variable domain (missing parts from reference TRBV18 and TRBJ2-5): NAGVMQNPRHLVRRRGQEARLRCSPMKGHSHVYWYRQLPEEGLKFMVYLQKENIIDESGMPKERFSAEFPKEGPSILRIQQVVRGDSAAYFCASSPVGRSPETQYFGPGTRLLVL.

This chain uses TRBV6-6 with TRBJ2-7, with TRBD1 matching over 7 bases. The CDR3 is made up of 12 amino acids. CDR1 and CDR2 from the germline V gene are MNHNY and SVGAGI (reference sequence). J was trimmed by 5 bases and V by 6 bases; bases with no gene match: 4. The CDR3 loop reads CASRSDRDEQYF. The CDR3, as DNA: TGTGCCAGCAGGTCCGACAGGGACGAGCAGTACTTC.

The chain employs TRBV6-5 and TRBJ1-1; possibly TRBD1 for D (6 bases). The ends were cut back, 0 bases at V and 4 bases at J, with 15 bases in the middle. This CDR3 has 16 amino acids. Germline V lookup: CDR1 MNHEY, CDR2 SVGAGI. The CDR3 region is CASSYSTGHGTTEAFF. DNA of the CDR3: TGTGCCAGCAGTTACTCGACGGGACATGGGACCACTGAAGCTTTCTTT.

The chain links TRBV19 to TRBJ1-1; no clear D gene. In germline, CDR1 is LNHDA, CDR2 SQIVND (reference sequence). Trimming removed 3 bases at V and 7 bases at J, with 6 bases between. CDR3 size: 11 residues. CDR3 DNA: TGTGCCAGTAGTATTTACAGTGAAGCTTTCTTT. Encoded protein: CASSIYSEAFF.

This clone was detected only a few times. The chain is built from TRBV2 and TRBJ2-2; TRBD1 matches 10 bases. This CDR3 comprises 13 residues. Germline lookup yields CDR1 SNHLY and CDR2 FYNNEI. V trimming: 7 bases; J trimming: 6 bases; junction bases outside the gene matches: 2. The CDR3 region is CASNGQGAGELFF. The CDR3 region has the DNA TGTGCCAGCAATGGACAGGGGGCCGGGGAGCTGTTTTTT.

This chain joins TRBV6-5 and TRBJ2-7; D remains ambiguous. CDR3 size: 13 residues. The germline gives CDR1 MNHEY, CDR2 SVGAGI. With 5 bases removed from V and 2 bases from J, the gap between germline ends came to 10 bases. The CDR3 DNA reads TGTGCCAGCAGTCCAACAGAAGCCTACGAGCAGTACTTC. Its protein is CASSPTEAYEQYF.

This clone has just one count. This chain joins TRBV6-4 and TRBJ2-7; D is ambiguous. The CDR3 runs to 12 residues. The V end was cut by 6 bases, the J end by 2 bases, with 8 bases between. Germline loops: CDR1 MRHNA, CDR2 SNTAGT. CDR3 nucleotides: TGTGCCAGCAGCGAACAGACCTACGAGCAGTACTTC. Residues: CASSEQTYEQYF.

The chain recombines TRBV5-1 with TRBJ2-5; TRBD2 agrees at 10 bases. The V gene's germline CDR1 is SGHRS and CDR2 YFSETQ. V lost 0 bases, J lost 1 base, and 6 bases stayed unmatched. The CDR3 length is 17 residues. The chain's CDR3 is CASSLGLAGRPQETQYF. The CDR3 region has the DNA TGCGCCAGCAGCTTGGGACTAGCGGGCCGACCCCAAGAGACCCAGTACTTC.

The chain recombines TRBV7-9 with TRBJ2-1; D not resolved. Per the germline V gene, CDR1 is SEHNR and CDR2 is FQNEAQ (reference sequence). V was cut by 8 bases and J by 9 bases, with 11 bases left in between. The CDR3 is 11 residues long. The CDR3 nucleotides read TGTGCCAGCGGCAGATACCCTGAGCAGTTCTTC. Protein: CASGRYPEQFF.

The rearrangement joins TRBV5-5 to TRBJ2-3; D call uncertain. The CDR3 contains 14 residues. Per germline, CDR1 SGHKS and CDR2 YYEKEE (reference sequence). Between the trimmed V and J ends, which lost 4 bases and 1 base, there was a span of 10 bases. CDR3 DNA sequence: TGTGCCAGCAGCCCGGAGTGGGGCACAGATACGCAGTATTTT. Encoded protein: CASSPEWGTDTQYF.

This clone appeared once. The DNA for the CDR3 is TGCGCCAGCAGCTCATCTTTGGGACAGGTGGGAACTGAAGCTTTCTTT. It codes for CASSSSLGQVGTEAFF. The V call is TRBV5-1, the J call TRBJ1-1; 8 nucleotides agree with TRBD1. This CDR3 is 16 amino acids long. Per germline, CDR1 SGHRS and CDR2 YFSETQ. The V gene end was trimmed by 3 bases and the J gene end by 5 bases; junction bases not matched to a gene: 12.

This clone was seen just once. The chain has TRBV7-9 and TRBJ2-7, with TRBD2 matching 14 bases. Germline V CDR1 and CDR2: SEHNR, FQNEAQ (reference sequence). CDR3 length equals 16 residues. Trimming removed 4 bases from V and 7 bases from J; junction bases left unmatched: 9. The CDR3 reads CASSSQTSGRAWEQYF. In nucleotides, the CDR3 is TGTGCCAGCAGCTCTCAGACTAGCGGGAGGGCCTGGGAGCAGTACTTC.

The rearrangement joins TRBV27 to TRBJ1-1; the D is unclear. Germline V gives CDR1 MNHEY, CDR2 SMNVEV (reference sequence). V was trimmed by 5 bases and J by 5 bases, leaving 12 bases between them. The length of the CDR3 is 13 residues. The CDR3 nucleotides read TGTGCCAGCAGTCCGACAAGTGAAACTGAAGCTTTCTTT. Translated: CASSPTSETEAFF.

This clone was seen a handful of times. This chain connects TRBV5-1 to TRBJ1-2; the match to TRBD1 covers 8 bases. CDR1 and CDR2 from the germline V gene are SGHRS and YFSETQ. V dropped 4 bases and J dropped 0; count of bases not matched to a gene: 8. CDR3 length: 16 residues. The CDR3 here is CASSNPDRVSNYGYTF. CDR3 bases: TGCGCCAGCAGCAATCCGGACAGGGTTTCTAACTATGGCTACACCTTC. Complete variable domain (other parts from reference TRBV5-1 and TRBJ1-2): KAGVTQTPRYLIKTRGQQVTLSCSPISGHRSVSWYQQTPGQGLQFLFEYFSETQRNKGNFPGRFSGRQFSNSRSEMNVSTLELGDSALYLCASSNPDRVSNYGYTFGSGTRLTVV.

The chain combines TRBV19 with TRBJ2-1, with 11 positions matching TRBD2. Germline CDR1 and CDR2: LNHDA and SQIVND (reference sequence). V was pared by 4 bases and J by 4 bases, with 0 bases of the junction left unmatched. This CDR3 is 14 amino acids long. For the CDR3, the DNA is TGTGCCAGTAGTAGACTAGCGGGATACAATGAGCAGTTCTTC. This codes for CASSRLAGYNEQFF.

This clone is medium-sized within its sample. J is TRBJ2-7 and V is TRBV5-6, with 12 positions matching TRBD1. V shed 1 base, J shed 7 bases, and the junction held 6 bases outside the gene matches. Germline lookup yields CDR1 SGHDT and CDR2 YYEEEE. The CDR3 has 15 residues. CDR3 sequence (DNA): TGTGCCAGCAGCTTGTGGGGGACAGGGGGCCGTGAGCAGTACTTC. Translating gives CASSLWGTGGREQYF.

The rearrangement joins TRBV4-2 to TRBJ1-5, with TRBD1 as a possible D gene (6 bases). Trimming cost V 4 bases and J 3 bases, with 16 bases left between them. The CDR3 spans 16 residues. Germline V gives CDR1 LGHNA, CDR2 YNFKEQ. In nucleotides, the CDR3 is TGTGCCAGCAGCCTTGGGGGGGGGCCGAACAATCAGCCCCAGCATTTT. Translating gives CASSLGGGPNNQPQHF.

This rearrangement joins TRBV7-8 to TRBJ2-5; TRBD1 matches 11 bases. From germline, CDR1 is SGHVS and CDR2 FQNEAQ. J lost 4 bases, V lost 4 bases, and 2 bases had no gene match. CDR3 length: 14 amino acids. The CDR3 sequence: CASSSGQGVETQYF. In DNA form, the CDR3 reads TGTGCCAGCAGCTCGGGACAGGGGGTAGAGACCCAGTACTTC.

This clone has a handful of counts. The CDR3 coding sequence is TGTGCCAGCAGTCCAGACTTAGCCTACGAGCAGTACTTC. Residues: CASSPDLAYEQYF. V and J are TRBV6-5 and TRBJ2-5; D is uncertain. The end of the DNA aligns better with TRBJ2-7, so the J call may be wrong. CDR1 and CDR2 from the germline V gene are MNHEY and SVGAGI. The CDR3 extends over 13 amino acids.

DNA of the CDR3: TGTGCCAGTAGTCTCGACAGGCTGAGAGGCTACACCTTC. This codes for CASSLDRLRGYTF. The chain recombines TRBV19 with TRBJ1-2; possibly TRBD1 for D (6 bases). V lost 5 bases and J lost 8, with 15 bases in between. CDR1 is LNHDA, CDR2 SQIVND, per germline (reference sequence). The CDR3 has 13 residues.

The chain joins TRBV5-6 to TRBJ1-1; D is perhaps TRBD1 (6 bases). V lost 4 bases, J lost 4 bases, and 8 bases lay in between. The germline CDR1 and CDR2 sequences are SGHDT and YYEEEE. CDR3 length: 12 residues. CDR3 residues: CASSDRTTEAFF. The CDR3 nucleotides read TGTGCCAGCAGCGACAGGACCACTGAAGCTTTCTTT.

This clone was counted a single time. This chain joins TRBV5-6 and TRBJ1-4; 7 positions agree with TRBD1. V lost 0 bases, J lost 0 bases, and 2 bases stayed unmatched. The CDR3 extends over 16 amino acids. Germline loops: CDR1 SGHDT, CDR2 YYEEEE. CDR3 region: CASSLDRGATNEKLFF. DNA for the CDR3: TGTGCCAGCAGCTTGGACAGGGGCGCAACTAATGAAAAACTGTTTTTT.

CDR3 in DNA: TGCGCCAGCAGCTTGGTGCAGGGAGGGGAGACCCAGTACTTC. It yields the protein CASSLVQGGETQYF. This rearrangement joins TRBV5-1 to TRBJ2-5, with 7 bases that match TRBD2. The CDR3 is made up of 14 amino acids. In germline, CDR1 is SGHRS, CDR2 YFSETQ. Trimming removed 0 bases from V and 5 bases from J; junction bases left unmatched: 4.

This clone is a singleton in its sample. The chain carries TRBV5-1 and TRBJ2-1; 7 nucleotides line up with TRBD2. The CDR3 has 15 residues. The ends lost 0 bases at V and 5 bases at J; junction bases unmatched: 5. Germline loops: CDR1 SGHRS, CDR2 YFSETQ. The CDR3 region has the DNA TGCGCCAGCAGCTTGGATAGCGGGTCAGACAATGAGCAGTTCTTC. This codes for CASSLDSGSDNEQFF.

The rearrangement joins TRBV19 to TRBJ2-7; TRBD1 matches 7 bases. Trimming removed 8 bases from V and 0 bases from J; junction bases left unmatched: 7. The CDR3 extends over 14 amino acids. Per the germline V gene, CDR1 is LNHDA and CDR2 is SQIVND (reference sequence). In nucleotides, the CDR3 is TGTGCCAGTCCTCGGGGACAGACCTCCTACGAGCAGTACTTC. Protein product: CASPRGQTSYEQYF.

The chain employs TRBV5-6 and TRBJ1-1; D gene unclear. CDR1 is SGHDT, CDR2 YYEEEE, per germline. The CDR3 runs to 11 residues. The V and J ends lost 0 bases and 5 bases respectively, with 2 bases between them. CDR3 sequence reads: CASSLETEAFF. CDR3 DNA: TGTGCCAGCAGCTTGGAAACTGAAGCTTTCTTT.

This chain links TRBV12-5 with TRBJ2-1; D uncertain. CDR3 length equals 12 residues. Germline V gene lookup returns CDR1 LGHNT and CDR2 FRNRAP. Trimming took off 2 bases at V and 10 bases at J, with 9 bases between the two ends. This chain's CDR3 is CASGLLGNEQFF. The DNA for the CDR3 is TGTGCTAGTGGTTTGCTCGGAAACGAGCAGTTCTTC.